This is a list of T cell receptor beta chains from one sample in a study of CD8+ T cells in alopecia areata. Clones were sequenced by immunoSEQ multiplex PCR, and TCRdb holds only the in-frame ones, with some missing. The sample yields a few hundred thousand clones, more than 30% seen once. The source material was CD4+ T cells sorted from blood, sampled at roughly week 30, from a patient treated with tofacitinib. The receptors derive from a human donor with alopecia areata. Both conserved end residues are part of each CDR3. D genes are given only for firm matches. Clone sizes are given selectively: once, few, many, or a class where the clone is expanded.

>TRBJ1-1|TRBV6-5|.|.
CASSYKPDGHTEAFF
TGTGCCAGCAGTTACAAACCGGACGGGCACACTGAAGCTTTCTTT
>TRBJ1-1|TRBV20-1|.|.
CSALGRLEAFF
TGCAGTGCGTTAGGACGGCTTGAAGCTTTCTTT
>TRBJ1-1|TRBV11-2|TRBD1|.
CASSVAGTGGSEAFF
TGTGCCAGCAGCGTCGCCGGGACAGGGGGATCTGAAGCTTTCTTT
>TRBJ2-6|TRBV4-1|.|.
CASSQGLPGANVLTF
TGCGCCAGCAGCCAAGGCCTGCCTGGGGCCAACGTCCTGACTTTC
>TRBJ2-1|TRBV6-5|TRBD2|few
CASSSWTSGSDEQFF
TGTGCCAGCAGTTCCTGGACTAGCGGGAGCGATGAGCAGTTCTTC
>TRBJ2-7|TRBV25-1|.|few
CASLGFHEQYF
TGTGCCAGTCTCGGCTTCCACGAGCAGTACTTC
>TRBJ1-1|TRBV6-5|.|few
CASSSQNTEAFF
TGTGCCAGCAGTTCGCAGAACACTGAAGCTTTCTTT
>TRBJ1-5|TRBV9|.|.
CASSVDRDRNQPQHF
TGTGCCAGCAGCGTAGACAGGGATCGCAATCAGCCCCAGCATTTT
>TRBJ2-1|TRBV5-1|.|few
CASSLPLGPGEEQFF
TGCGCCAGCAGCTTGCCTCTGGGGCCTGGGGAGGAGCAGTTCTTC
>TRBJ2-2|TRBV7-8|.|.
CASSPTSGWPGELFF
TGTGCCAGCAGCCCAACCTCAGGGTGGCCCGGGGAGCTGTTTTTT
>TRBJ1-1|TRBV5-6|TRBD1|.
CASTDRATEAFF
TGTGCCAGCACCGACAGGGCGACTGAAGCTTTCTTT
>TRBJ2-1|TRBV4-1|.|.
CASSQFIGYEQFF
TGCGCCAGCAGCCAATTTATAGGGTATGAGCAGTTCTTC
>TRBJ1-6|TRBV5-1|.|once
CASSESVNSPLHF
TGCGCCAGCAGTGAGTCGGTTAATTCACCCCTCCACTTT
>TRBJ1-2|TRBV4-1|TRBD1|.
CASSQNRGMDYGYTF
TGCGCCAGCAGCCAAAACAGGGGAATGGACTATGGCTACACCTTC
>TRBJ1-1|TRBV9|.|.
CASSLSTGRTEAFF
TGTGCCAGCAGCCTTTCGACAGGTAGGACTGAAGCTTTCTTT
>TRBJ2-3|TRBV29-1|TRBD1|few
CSVLLAGGPDTQYF
TGCAGCGTCTTGCTGGCAGGGGGACCAGATACGCAGTATTTT
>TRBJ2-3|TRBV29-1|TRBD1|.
CSVRTGGGADTQYF
TGCAGCGTGCGGACAGGGGGAGGGGCAGATACGCAGTATTTT
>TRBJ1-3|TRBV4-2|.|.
CASSQGRWGPSGNTIYF
TGTGCCAGCAGCCAGGGGCGATGGGGGCCCTCTGGAAACACCATATATTTT
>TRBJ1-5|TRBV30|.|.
CAWSGSNQPQHF
TGTGCCTGGAGTGGAAGCAATCAGCCCCAGCATTTT
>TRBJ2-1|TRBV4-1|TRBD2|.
CASSQDYITSGREGQFF
TGCGCCAGCAGCCAAGATTACATAACTAGCGGGAGGGAGGGACAGTTCTTC
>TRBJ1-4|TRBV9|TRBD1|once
CASSDRTGTAQGNEKLFF
TGTGCCAGCAGCGACCGGACTGGGACAGCCCAGGGTAATGAAAAACTGTTTTTT
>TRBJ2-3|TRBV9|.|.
CASSAQAANPSGQQYF
TGTGCCAGCAGCGCCCAGGCCGCTAACCCTTCAGGGCAGCAGTATTTT
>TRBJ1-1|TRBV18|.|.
CASSLSGGTEAFF
TGTGCCAGCTCACTCTCGGGGGGCACTGAAGCTTTCTTT
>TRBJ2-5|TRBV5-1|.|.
CASSLADIGETQYF
TGCGCCAGCAGCTTGGCAGACATAGGAGAGACCCAGTACTTC
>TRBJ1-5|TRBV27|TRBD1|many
CASGGQSNQPQHF
TGTGCCAGCGGGGGACAGAGCAATCAGCCCCAGCATTTT
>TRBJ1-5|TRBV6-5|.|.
CASSYSYDSNQPQHF
TGTGCCAGCAGTTACTCGTACGATAGCAATCAGCCCCAGCATTTT
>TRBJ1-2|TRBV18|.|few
CASSPPNEYGYGYTF
TGTGCCAGCTCCCCGCCCAACGAGTACGGCTATGGCTACACCTTC
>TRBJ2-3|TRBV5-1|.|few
CASSLGSTSTDTQYF
TGCGCCAGCAGCTTGGGCTCCACTAGCACAGATACGCAGTATTTT
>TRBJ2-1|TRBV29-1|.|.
CSVEDVGVGEQFF
TGCAGCGTTGAAGATGTCGGGGTGGGCGAGCAGTTCTTC
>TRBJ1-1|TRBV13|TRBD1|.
CASSPWTGMGTEAFF
TGTGCCAGCAGCCCCTGGACAGGGATGGGCACTGAAGCTTTCTTT
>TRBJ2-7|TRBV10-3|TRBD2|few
CAISPGTRNYEQYF
TGTGCCATCAGCCCCGGGACTAGGAACTACGAGCAGTACTTC
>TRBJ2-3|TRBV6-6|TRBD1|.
CASSLGTGLSTDTQYF
TGTGCCAGCAGTCTTGGGACAGGGCTTAGCACAGATACGCAGTATTTT
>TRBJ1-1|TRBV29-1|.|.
CSVGGQMNTEAFF
TGCAGCGTTGGGGGACAAATGAACACTGAAGCTTTCTTT
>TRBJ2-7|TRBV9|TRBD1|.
CASSYRQGNRDEQYF
TGTGCCAGCAGCTATAGACAGGGAAACCGAGACGAGCAGTACTTC
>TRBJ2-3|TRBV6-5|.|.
CASSPTEDTQYF
TGTGCCAGCAGTCCGACTGAAGATACGCAGTATTTT
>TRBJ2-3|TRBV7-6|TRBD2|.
CAVSSGSADTQYF
TGTGCCGTATCTAGCGGGAGTGCAGATACGCAGTATTTT
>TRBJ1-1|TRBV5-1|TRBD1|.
CASSNGQGRHTEAFF
TGCGCCAGCAGCAACGGACAGGGGCGCCACACTGAAGCTTTCTTT
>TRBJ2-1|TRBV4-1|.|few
CASSQVNEQFF
TGCGCCAGCAGCCAAGTAAATGAGCAGTTCTTC
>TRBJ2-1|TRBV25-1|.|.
CASSERWTPYNEQFF
TGTGCCAGCAGTGAACGGTGGACCCCTTACAATGAGCAGTTCTTC
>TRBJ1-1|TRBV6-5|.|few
CASSTNQVTEAFF
TGTGCCAGCAGTACGAATCAGGTGACTGAAGCTTTCTTT
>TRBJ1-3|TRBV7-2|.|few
CASSRQGRTSGNTIYF
TGTGCCAGCAGCCGACAAGGACGGACCTCTGGAAACACCATATATTTT